Following are 29 T cell receptor beta chains from one sample sequenced in a study of blood T cell repertoires in COVID-19. TCRdb's copy holds only in-frame clones and misses some; the assay was immunoSEQ multiplex PCR. The sample lists approximately 74,000 clones; around 77% were seen once. Source material: peripheral blood. Receptors originate from a man aged 60-69 years with acute or convalescent COVID-19.

This chain joins TRBV29-1 and TRBJ1-1; 7 bases line up with TRBD1. Germline lookup yields CDR1 SQVTM and CDR2 ANQGSEA. The J segment lost 2 bases and the V segment lost 6 bases, leaving 9 bases of the junction unmatched. This CDR3 region has 14 residues. The CDR3 bases are TGCAGCGTAGCCCAGGGGGACATAAACACTGAAGCTTTCTTT. Its translation is CSVAQGDINTEAFF.

V and J are TRBV18 and TRBJ1-2; TRBD1 aligns across 7 bases. This CDR3 comprises 14 residues. The junction had 8 bases not matched to a gene; V was cut back by 4 bases and J by 6 bases. Germline V CDR1 and CDR2: KGHSH, LQKENI. The CDR3 DNA reads as TGTGCCAGCTCACAAGACAGGGAGGTTCATGGCTACACCTTC. It translates to CASSQDREVHGYTF.

This sequence joins TRBV5-5 and TRBJ2-5; 10 nucleotides align to TRBD1. V was pared by 3 bases and J by 4 bases, with 9 bases of the junction left unmatched. This CDR3 has 16 amino acids. Germline CDR1 is SGHKS and CDR2 is YYEKEE (reference sequence). The CDR3 DNA is TGTGCCAGCAGCTCGGGGACAGGGGTGAGTGGAGAGACCCAGTACTTC. This translates into CASSSGTGVSGETQYF.

The gene calls are TRBV5-6 and TRBJ1-6; tentatively, D is TRBD1 (5 bases). Germline V CDR1 and CDR2: SGHDT, YYEEEE. The ends were cut back, 0 bases at V and 6 bases at J, with 10 bases in the middle. The CDR3 runs 15 residues. This CDR3 reads CASSLGSGRNSPLHF. CDR3 DNA: TGTGCCAGCAGCTTGGGTTCAGGGCGTAATTCACCCCTCCACTTT.

The chain recombines TRBV5-1 with TRBJ2-3; TRBD1 matches 8 bases. Germline V lookup: CDR1 SGHRS, CDR2 YFSETQ. The CDR3 runs 17 residues. J lost 4 bases, V lost 0 bases, and 10 bases had no gene match. CDR3 protein: CASSLAAGGVRADTQYF. The CDR3 coding sequence is TGCGCCAGCAGCTTGGCGGCAGGGGGCGTTCGGGCAGATACGCAGTATTTT. Based on the CDR3 plus reference TRBV5-1 and TRBJ2-3, the full variable domain is KAGVTQTPRYLIKTRGQQVTLSCSPISGHRSVSWYQQTPGQGLQFLFEYFSETQRNKGNFPGRFSGRQFSNSRSEMNVSTLELGDSALYLCASSLAAGGVRADTQYFGPGTRLTVL.

This clone was recorded a few times. V and J are TRBV6-4 and TRBJ1-2; 9 bases map to TRBD1. V shed 6 bases and J 2 bases; nucleotides not matched to a gene: 22. Per the germline V gene, CDR1 is MRHNA and CDR2 is SNTAGT. This CDR3 contains 20 residues. Here the CDR3 reads CASRDNRGRPGKERNYGYTF. The CDR3, as DNA: TGTGCCAGCAGGGATAACAGGGGGCGCCCAGGGAAAGAGAGGAACTATGGCTACACCTTC.

The chain carries TRBV4-1 and TRBJ2-7; tentative D call: TRBD1 (7 bases). The germline CDR1 and CDR2 sequences are MGHRA and YSYEKL. V was trimmed by 4 bases and J by 3 bases, leaving 19 bases between them. This CDR3 has 16 amino acids. The CDR3 DNA is TGCGCCAGCAGCCGGCCCGGACAGGAGGGGAGCTACGAGCAGTACTTC. Its protein product is CASSRPGQEGSYEQYF.

The rearrangement uses TRBV3-1 (or the pseudogene TRBV3-2) and TRBJ1-2, with 7 bases matching TRBD1. Trimming cost V 5 bases and J 8 bases; bases outside gene matches: 8. There are 13 residues in the CDR3. The germline gives CDR1 LGHDT, CDR2 YNNKEL (reference sequence). The CDR3 region has the DNA TGTGCCAGCAGCTCCTTGGACAGGAGAGGCTACACCTTC. This translates into CASSSLDRRGYTF.

The chain is built from TRBV18 and TRBJ2-3; 8 nucleotides align to TRBD1. Germline CDR1 and CDR2: KGHSH and LQKENI. The CDR3 extends over 15 amino acids. Germline trimming cut 3 bases from V and 5 bases from J; bases unmatched to any gene: 7. CDR3 in DNA: TGTGCCAGCTCACCCGACAGGGGAGTGGGAGATACGCAGTATTTT. Amino acids: CASSPDRGVGDTQYF.

The chain links TRBV18 to TRBJ2-7, with 8 bases identical to TRBD1. J lost 4 bases, V lost 8 bases, and 16 bases had no gene match. Per germline, CDR1 KGHSH and CDR2 LQKENI. This CDR3 spans 16 amino acids. CDR3: CASTTTGQGSPYEQYF. In DNA, the CDR3 is TGTGCCAGCACAACCACTGGACAGGGCAGTCCTTACGAGCAGTACTTC. Full variable domain (remainder filled in from reference TRBV18 and TRBJ2-7): NAGVMQNPRHLVRRRGQEARLRCSPMKGHSHVYWYRQLPEEGLKFMVYLQKENIIDESGMPKERFSAEFPKEGPSILRIQQVVRGDSAAYFCASTTTGQGSPYEQYFGPGTRLTVT.

V is TRBV11-2 and J is TRBJ2-5, with D perhaps TRBD1 (6 bases). The CDR3 is 15 residues long. With 2 bases removed from V and 3 bases from J, the gap between germline ends came to 13 bases. Germline CDR1 is SGHAT and CDR2 is FQNNGV. The CDR3 DNA is TGTGCCAGCAGCTTACATTGGACAGCCAAAGAGACCCAGTACTTC. Amino acid sequence: CASSLHWTAKETQYF.

The chain uses TRBV12-3 or TRBV12-4 and TRBJ2-7; possible D gene TRBD1, 5 bases. Trimming shortened V by 5 bases and J by 7 bases, and 15 bases separated the two germline ends. The CDR3 consists of 13 residues. In nucleotides, the CDR3 is TGTGCCAGCAGTACCACGACAGCCCGGGAGCAGTACTTC. This sequence encodes CASSTTTAREQYF.

The V gene is TRBV15, the J gene TRBJ1-2, with TRBD1 matching over 8 bases. The CDR3 is 14 residues long. Looked up from germline, CDR1 is LNHNV and CDR2 is YYDKDF (reference sequence). The ends lost 0 bases at V and 6 bases at J; junction bases unmatched: 3. The CDR3 DNA reads as TGTGCCACCAGCAGAGACCCGACAGGGGATGGCTACACCTTC. Encoded protein: CATSRDPTGDGYTF.

Judged by abundance, this clone is medium-sized (0.01 to 0.1%). The chain recombines TRBV27 with TRBJ1-5; maybe TRBD1 (5 bases). CDR3 length: 16 amino acids. Trimming stripped 1 base from V and 0 bases from J, with 10 bases between. In germline, CDR1 is MNHEY, CDR2 SMNVEV (reference sequence). The CDR3 DNA is TGTGCCAGCAGTTTATTCGGGGGGACTAGCAATCAGCCCCAGCATTTT. The encoded protein is CASSLFGGTSNQPQHF.

This clone was counted between two and nine times. J is TRBJ2-1 and V is TRBV6-5, with D possibly being TRBD1 (5 bases). CDR3 length equals 14 residues. Germline-derived CDR1 and CDR2 are MNHEY and SVGAGI. V was cut by 4 bases and J by 7 bases, with 14 bases left in between. The CDR3 here is CASSLGVGVNEQFF. In DNA, the CDR3 is TGTGCCAGCAGTTTAGGTGTAGGGGTGAATGAGCAGTTCTTC.

This chain links TRBV7-9 with TRBJ1-2, with TRBD1 as a possible D gene (6 bases). From germline, CDR1 is SEHNR and CDR2 FQNEAQ (reference sequence). CDR3 length: 13 residues. The CDR3 region is CVGLEWDIAGYTF. The CDR3 nucleotides read TGTGTCGGTCTAGAATGGGACATTGCTGGCTACACCTTC.

J is TRBJ2-7 and V is TRBV10-1; TRBD1 matches at 9 bases. Germline CDR1 and CDR2: WNHNN and SYGVQD (reference sequence). V dropped 2 bases and J dropped 6; count of bases not matched to a gene: 5. The CDR3 covers 14 residues. CDR3 region: CASSETGQGTEQYF. The CDR3 DNA reads TGCGCCAGCAGTGAGACGGGACAGGGTACCGAGCAGTACTTC.

The J gene is TRBJ2-2, the V gene TRBV19; TRBD1 matches 7 bases. Germline CDR1 LNHDA, CDR2 SQIVND (reference sequence). The V segment lost 6 bases and the J segment 2 bases; nucleotides outside the gene matches: 6. The CDR3 extends over 15 amino acids. The CDR3 loop is CASRRDSANTGELFF. DNA of the CDR3: TGTGCCAGTAGGAGGGACAGCGCAAACACCGGGGAGCTGTTTTTT. Variable domain in full (rest from reference TRBV19 and TRBJ2-2): DGGITQSPKYLFRKEGQNVTLSCEQNLNHDAMYWYRQDPGQGLRLIYYSQIVNDFQKGDIAEGYSVSREKKESFPLTVTSAQKNPTAFYLCASRRDSANTGELFFGEGSRLTVL.

V gene TRBV5-8 combines with J gene TRBJ1-5, with D tentatively TRBD1 (6 bases). The V gene's germline CDR1 is SGHTS and CDR2 YDEGEE. Trimming removed 4 bases at V and 3 bases at J, with 14 bases between. CDR3 length: 15 residues. The CDR3 coding sequence is TGTGCCAGCAGCCCCTTAGGGGGATCCAATCAGCCCCAGCATTTT. It yields the protein CASSPLGGSNQPQHF.

The rearrangement links TRBV10-3 to TRBJ2-3, with D possibly matching TRBD1 (7 bases). The CDR3 length is 16 residues. Germline V gene lookup returns CDR1 ENHRY and CDR2 SYGVKD. Between the trimmed V and J ends, which lost 4 bases and 4 bases, there was a span of 18 bases. In nucleotides, the CDR3 is TGTGCCATCAGTGTAGGGACAGCCTCTAGCGCAGATACGCAGTATTTT. It is translated as CAISVGTASSADTQYF.

V is TRBV5-1 and J is TRBJ2-1, with a tentative D call TRBD2 (6 bases). The CDR3 is made up of 13 amino acids. Germline CDR1 reads SGHRS; CDR2 reads YFSETQ. V shed 3 bases and J shed 7 bases, with 11 bases lying between them. CDR3 coding DNA: TGCGCCAGCAGCTGGGGACTTCAAAATGAGCAGTTCTTC. Translated: CASSWGLQNEQFF.

This chain joins TRBV5-6 and TRBJ2-2; TRBD2 might be the D (7 bases). V was shortened by 1 base and J by 0 bases, with 13 bases between the two germline ends. The CDR3 length is 17 residues. Germline lookup yields CDR1 SGHDT and CDR2 YYEEEE. CDR3 nucleotides: TGTGCCAGCAGCTTGTCTATCGGGGGGCCGAACACCGGGGAGCTGTTTTTT. This encodes CASSLSIGGPNTGELFF.

In this sample, this clone turned up a few times. V usage is TRBV5-1 and J usage is TRBJ2-2; tentatively, D is TRBD2 (5 bases). Germline CDR1 SGHRS, CDR2 YFSETQ. With 0 bases removed from V and 7 bases from J, the gap between germline ends came to 16 bases. This CDR3 is 16 amino acids long. This CDR3 reads CASSLAGWSRGGELFF. CDR3 nucleotides: TGCGCCAGCAGCTTGGCTGGTTGGAGTCGGGGCGGGGAGCTGTTTTTT.

Regarding this clone: Other DNA sequences in the same sample also yield this CDR3. V and J are TRBV6-5 and TRBJ1-1; D gene ambiguous. Trimming removed 2 bases at V and 1 base at J, with 5 bases between. CDR1 is MNHEY, CDR2 SVGAGI, per germline. CDR3 length: 13 residues. The chain's CDR3 is CASSYGRNTEAFF. In DNA form, the CDR3 reads TGTGCCAGCAGTTACGGGCGGAACACTGAAGCTTTCTTT.

The gene calls are TRBV30 and TRBJ2-7; no reliable D call. This CDR3 is 12 amino acids long. The germline V gene encodes CDR1 GTSNPN and CDR2 SVGIG (reference sequence). The V end lost 5 bases, the J end lost 7 bases, and 15 bases lay between the germline ends. CDR3 amino acids: CAWASTGLEQYF. In DNA form, the CDR3 reads TGTGCCTGGGCCTCAACCGGGTTGGAGCAGTACTTC.

The chain uses TRBV29-1 and TRBJ2-1; 13 bases align to TRBD2. Unmatched junction bases numbered 8, after V lost 6 bases and J lost 9 bases. Germline V gene sequence: CDR1 SQVTM, CDR2 ANQGSEA. The CDR3 contains 14 residues. The CDR3 region is CSVATSGGAGEQFF. The DNA for the CDR3 is TGCAGCGTAGCCACTAGCGGGGGGGCCGGTGAGCAGTTCTTC.

The V and J genes are TRBV29-1 and TRBJ1-2; D may be TRBD1 (5 bases). The CDR3 loop spans 13 amino acids. CDR1 is SQVTM, CDR2 ANQGSEA, per germline. Trimming took off 5 bases at V and 2 bases at J, with 12 bases between the two ends. In DNA form, the CDR3 reads TGCAGCGTTATGGGGGGGAAAAACTATGGCTACACCTTC. Encoded protein: CSVMGGKNYGYTF.

The chain recombines TRBV6-4 with TRBJ1-1; 9 bases agree with TRBD1. Losses at the gene ends were 5 bases for V and 6 bases for J; bases not matched to a gene: 10. CDR3 length: 15 amino acids. Germline-derived CDR1 and CDR2 are MRHNA and SNTAGT. CDR3 residues: CASSITRDRASEAFF. The CDR3 nucleotides read TGTGCCAGCAGTATTACCCGGGACAGGGCCTCTGAAGCTTTCTTT.

The chain carries TRBV18 and TRBJ2-5; weak D call: TRBD1 (5 bases). The CDR3 is 14 amino acids. With 3 bases removed from V and 4 bases from J, the gap between germline ends came to 12 bases. Germline V gives CDR1 KGHSH, CDR2 LQKENI. CDR3 protein: CASSPGRTPETQYF. The CDR3 bases are TGTGCCAGCTCACCGGGCCGGACACCAGAGACCCAGTACTTC.